The next 20 T cell receptor beta chains were all read from a single sample in a study of blood T cell repertoires in COVID-19 (dated by TCRdb to about 2020). Library generation was performed with the immunoSEQ multiplex PCR assay. This is the immuneACCESS table as TCRdb keeps it, with only in-frame sequences that have V and J called. A part of the clones is gone; compared with another copy, unresolved V genes explain less than half, and the rest is unexplained. The sample records roughly 140,000 clones, about nine tenths of which are singletons. In total, the top ten clones hold 10% of the sample. The sample was peripheral blood. Receptors originate from a middle-aged man with active or convalescent COVID-19.

The chain employs TRBV6-5 and TRBJ2-6; 7 nucleotides align to TRBD2. The CDR3 totals 14 residues. CDR1 is MNHEY and CDR2 is SVGAGI in the germline V gene. The V and J ends lost 9 bases and 2 bases, in that order; junction bases with no gene match: 4. As DNA, the CDR3 is TGTGCCAGTGTGGGAGGGGCTGGGGCCAACGTCCTGACTTTC. This codes for CASVGGAGANVLTF.

This chain links TRBV28 with TRBJ2-7; a weak D match, TRBD2 (5 bases). This CDR3 has 13 residues. Per the germline V gene, CDR1 is MDHEN and CDR2 is SYDVKM. Between the trimmed V and J ends, which lost 6 bases and 6 bases, there was a span of 15 bases. The CDR3 spells CASRLGFAGEQYF. CDR3 sequence (DNA): TGTGCCAGCAGACTCGGGTTTGCGGGCGAGCAGTACTTC.

V usage is TRBV2 and J usage is TRBJ2-2; D perhaps matches TRBD2 (6 bases). V lost 3 bases, J lost 2 bases, and 10 bases lay in between. This CDR3 region has 15 residues. The germline gives CDR1 SNHLY, CDR2 FYNNEI. The CDR3 here is CASSEGLFNTGELFF. CDR3 DNA: TGTGCCAGCAGTGAGGGACTTTTTAACACCGGGGAGCTGTTTTTT. Looking up the rest from reference TRBV2 and TRBJ2-2 gives the full variable domain: EPEVTQTPSHQVTQMGQEVILRCVPISNHLYFYWYRQILGQKVEFLVSFYNNEISEKSEIFDDQFSVERPDGSNFTLKIRSTKLEDSAMYFCASSEGLFNTGELFFGEGSRLTVL.

This chain uses TRBV7-9 with TRBJ2-5, with a possible D match to TRBD1 (6 bases). The length of the CDR3 is 15 residues. The germline V gene encodes CDR1 SEHNR and CDR2 FQNEAQ (reference sequence). V was clipped by 5 bases and J by 3 bases, with 16 bases between them. The CDR3 DNA is TGTGCCAGCAGCCCCCCAGGGCAGGGGAAAGAGACCCAGTACTTC. It yields the protein CASSPPGQGKETQYF.

The chain links TRBV2 to TRBJ2-5, with D possibly being TRBD1 (7 bases). V was shortened by 6 bases and J by 2 bases, with 22 bases between the two germline ends. Germline CDR1 and CDR2: SNHLY and FYNNEI. The CDR3 runs to 17 residues. The CDR3 here is CASRAGGAGGSQETQYF. The CDR3 nucleotides are TGTGCCAGCAGAGCGGGTGGGGCAGGGGGGTCTCAAGAGACCCAGTACTTC.

The chain couples TRBV29-1 to TRBJ2-7; possible D gene TRBD1, 6 bases. CDR3 size: 13 residues. V was pared by 3 bases and J by 4 bases, with 13 bases between. Germline-derived CDR1 and CDR2 are SQVTM and ANQGSEA. This chain's CDR3 is CSVEGWGQYEQYF. CDR3 DNA: TGCAGCGTTGAGGGGTGGGGGCAGTACGAGCAGTACTTC.

V gene TRBV6-7 combines with J gene TRBJ2-7, with 9 bases aligning to TRBD1. TRBV6-7 is an ORF for which the function is uncertain. This CDR3 has 15 amino acids. The V segment lost 4 bases and the J segment 3 bases; nucleotides outside the gene matches: 7. CDR3: CASSSAGQGFYEQYF. In DNA form, the CDR3 reads TGTGCCAGCAGTTCCGCGGGACAGGGATTCTACGAGCAGTACTTC.

The rearrangement uses TRBV6-5 and TRBJ2-2; TRBD1 aligns across 7 bases. Germline CDR1 reads MNHEY; CDR2 reads SVGAGI. The V gene end was trimmed by 5 bases and the J gene end by 6 bases; junction bases not matched to a gene: 9. This CDR3 has 15 amino acids. CDR3 amino acids: CASSTTTGWPGELFF. In DNA, the CDR3 is TGTGCCAGCAGTACAACGACAGGGTGGCCCGGGGAGCTGTTTTTT.

The gene calls are TRBV6-5 and TRBJ2-3; a weak D match, TRBD2 (6 bases). Germline V gene sequence: CDR1 MNHEY, CDR2 SVGAGI. The CDR3 spans 14 residues. Trimming left V 6 bases short and J 0 bases short, with 10 bases between. The CDR3 loop reads CASRRDRSTDTQYF. CDR3 DNA: TGTGCCAGCAGGCGGGACCGCAGCACAGATACGCAGTATTTT.

This clone was recorded once. The chain carries TRBV7-2 and TRBJ1-5; D might be TRBD1 (5 bases). V lost 5 bases to trimming and J lost 8 bases, with 16 bases between them. CDR1 and CDR2 (germline): SGHTA, FQGNSA. The CDR3 loop spans 14 amino acids. CDR3 amino acids: CASSRGGSQEPQHF. CDR3 bases: TGTGCCAGCAGCCGGGGGGGGAGTCAGGAGCCCCAGCATTTT. The full variable domain, rest sourced from reference TRBV7-2 and TRBJ1-5, is GAGVSQSPSNKVTEKGKDVELRCDPISGHTALYWYRQSLGQGLEFLIYFQGNSAPDKSGLPSDRFSAERTGGSVSTLTIQRTQQEDSAVYLCASSRGGSQEPQHFGDGTRLSIL.

This clone was counted once. The chain's CDR3 is CASSVPGQGTDTQYF. Written as DNA, the CDR3 is TGTGCCAGTAGTGTCCCGGGACAGGGCACAGATACGCAGTATTTT. The J gene is TRBJ2-3, the V gene TRBV19, with 8 nucleotides matching TRBD1. Germline V gene sequence: CDR1 LNHDA, CDR2 SQIVND (reference sequence). This CDR3 spans 15 amino acids. V shed 5 bases and J 1 base; nucleotides not matched to a gene: 5.

This chain links TRBV5-4 with TRBJ1-2; D possibly corresponds to TRBD1 (5 bases). The germline V and J ends were trimmed by 4 bases and 4 bases, with 17 bases remaining between them. The CDR3 spans 15 residues. Per the germline V gene, CDR1 is SGHNT and CDR2 is YYREEE (reference sequence). As DNA, the CDR3 is TGTGCCAGCAGCAACCGAGATCAGGGACTCTATGGCTACACCTTC. This gives the protein CASSNRDQGLYGYTF.

The chain combines TRBV28 with TRBJ1-1; TRBD1 might be the D (5 bases). The CDR3 totals 14 residues. Trimming pared 8 bases from V and 0 bases from J, leaving 13 bases between. In germline, CDR1 is MDHEN, CDR2 SYDVKM. The DNA of the CDR3 is TGTGCCAGCCAGAAAACGGGGGTGAACACTGAAGCTTTCTTT. This codes for CASQKTGVNTEAFF.

The genes are TRBV7-2 and TRBJ2-2, with 14 positions matching TRBD2. Germline V lookup: CDR1 SGHTA, CDR2 FQGNSA. This CDR3 is 18 amino acids long. Trimming cost V 4 bases and J 0 bases; bases outside gene matches: 4. The DNA for the CDR3 is TGTGCCAGCAGCTCGAGACTAGCGGGAGGGCCGAACACCGGGGAGCTGTTTTTT. Its protein product is CASSSRLAGGPNTGELFF.

The chain links TRBV30 to TRBJ1-3; 7 bases are a match to TRBD1. The CDR3 length is 13 residues. The germline CDR1 and CDR2 sequences are GTSNPN and SVGIG (reference sequence). V lost 5 bases to trimming and J lost 4 bases; unmatched junction nucleotides: 5. The CDR3 bases are TGTGCCTGGGACAGGGAAGGGGGAAACACCATATATTTT. It is translated as CAWDREGGNTIYF. The full variable domain, with the rest looked up from reference TRBV30 and TRBJ1-3, is SQTIHQWPATLVQPVGSPLSLECTVEGTSNPNLYWYRQAAGRGLQLLFYSVGIGQISSEVPQNLSASRPQDRQFILSSKKLLLSDSGFYLCAWDREGGNTIYFGEGSWLTVV.

V is TRBV18 and J is TRBJ2-1, with 7 positions matching TRBD2. This CDR3 has 17 residues. V gave up 6 bases and J gave up 7 bases; unmatched junction bases: 18. Looked up from germline, CDR1 is KGHSH and CDR2 is LQKENI. The CDR3 is CASSPSAGLLGLNEQFF. CDR3 DNA: TGTGCCAGCTCCCCAAGTGCGGGACTACTGGGTTTAAATGAGCAGTTCTTC.

This clone has only one observation. The chain has TRBV18 and TRBJ2-3; TRBD2 matches 14 bases. The ends lost 1 base at V and 3 bases at J; junction bases unmatched: 3. CDR3 length: 17 residues. CDR1 is KGHSH and CDR2 is LQKENI in the germline V gene. The CDR3 DNA reads as TGTGCCAGCTCACCACTAGGGACTAGCGGGAGAACAGATACGCAGTATTTT. It yields the protein CASSPLGTSGRTDTQYF.

V and J are TRBV6-6 and TRBJ2-3; D unclear. V was cut by 1 base and J by 0 bases, with 8 bases left in between. The CDR3 runs to 15 residues. Germline V lookup: CDR1 MNHNY, CDR2 SVGAGI (reference sequence). For the CDR3, the DNA is TGTGCCAGCAGTTACTTTGCGGCTAGCACAGATACGCAGTATTTT. It yields the protein CASSYFAASTDTQYF.

The rearrangement joins TRBV2 to TRBJ1-2, with 7 positions matching TRBD1. Germline lookup yields CDR1 SNHLY and CDR2 FYNNEI. With V trimmed by 6 bases and J by 6 bases, 16 bases remained unmatched. CDR3 length: 16 amino acids. The CDR3 loop is CASSTTLLAGGHGYTF. The CDR3 region has the DNA TGTGCCAGCAGCACTACCCTCCTGGCAGGGGGACATGGCTACACCTTC.

The chain couples TRBV7-2 to TRBJ1-1; perhaps TRBD1 as D (5 bases). The germline V and J ends were trimmed by 2 bases and 1 base, with 8 bases remaining between them. CDR1 and CDR2 from the germline V gene are SGHTA and FQGNSA. This CDR3 is 14 amino acids long. CDR3 coding DNA: TGTGCCAGCAGCTTAAGGCAGGGGAACACTGAAGCTTTCTTT. It specifies CASSLRQGNTEAFF.